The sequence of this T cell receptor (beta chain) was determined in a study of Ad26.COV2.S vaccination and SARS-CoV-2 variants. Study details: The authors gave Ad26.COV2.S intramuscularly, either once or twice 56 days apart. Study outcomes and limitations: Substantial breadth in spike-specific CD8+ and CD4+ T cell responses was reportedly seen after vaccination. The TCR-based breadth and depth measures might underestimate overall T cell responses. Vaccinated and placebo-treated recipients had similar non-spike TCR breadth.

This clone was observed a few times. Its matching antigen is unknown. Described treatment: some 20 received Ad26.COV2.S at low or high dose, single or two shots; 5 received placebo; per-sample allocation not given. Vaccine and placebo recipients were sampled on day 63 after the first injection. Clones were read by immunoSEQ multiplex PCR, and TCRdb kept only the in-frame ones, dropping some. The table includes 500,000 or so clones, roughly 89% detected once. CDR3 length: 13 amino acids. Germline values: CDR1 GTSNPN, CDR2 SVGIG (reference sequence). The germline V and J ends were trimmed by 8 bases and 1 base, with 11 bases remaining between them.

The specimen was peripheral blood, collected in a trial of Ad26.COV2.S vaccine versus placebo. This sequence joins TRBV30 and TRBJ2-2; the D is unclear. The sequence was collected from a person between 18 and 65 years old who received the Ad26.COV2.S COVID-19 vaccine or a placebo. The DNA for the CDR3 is TGTGCCAACCTAAGGCTGAACACCGGGGAGCTGTTTTTT. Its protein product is CANLRLNTGELFF.